This passage covers 28 T cell receptor beta chains from one sample sequenced in a study of cytomegalovirus exposure and HLA in healthy donors. The PCR contained 60 Vbeta and 13 Jbeta primers. Sequencing was performed with immunoSEQ multiplex PCR; in TCRdb, only in-frame clones are kept and a portion is missing. Here the sample spans about 160,000 clones, approximately 76% being singletons. What was sequenced was PBMCs. The receptors were sampled from a man aged 55 to 70 in good health and CMV-seronegative.

The J gene is TRBJ2-5, the V gene TRBV9, with 9 bases aligning to TRBD2. V shed 0 bases, J shed 1 base, and the junction held 4 bases outside the gene matches. Germline CDR1 and CDR2: SGDLS and YYNGEE. The CDR3 contains 16 residues. This chain's CDR3 is CASSVEPSGIQETQYF. The CDR3 DNA reads TGTGCCAGCAGCGTAGAGCCTAGCGGGATCCAAGAGACCCAGTACTTC.

As for this clone: The conserved final phenylalanine or tryptophan is absent from the CDR3, which likely points to a read error. The chain employs TRBV5-1 and TRBJ1-2; no firm D call. Germline V gene sequence: CDR1 SGHRS, CDR2 YFSETQ. V lost 3 bases to trimming and J lost 2 bases, with 5 bases between them. This CDR3 is 12 amino acids long. The DNA of the CDR3 is TGCGCCAGCAGCTCGACGAACTATGGCTACACCCTC. Amino acid sequence: CASSSTNYGYTL.

The chain is built from TRBV27 and TRBJ2-1; TRBD2 agrees at 8 bases. CDR1 is MNHEY, CDR2 SMNVEV, per germline (reference sequence). The CDR3 totals 15 residues. The V segment lost 6 bases and the J segment 9 bases; nucleotides outside the gene matches: 13. CDR3 nucleotides: TGTGCCAGCAGCCATCCGGGACTAGGGATTAGTGAGCAGTTCTTC. Protein sequence: CASSHPGLGISEQFF.

The chain uses TRBV7-8 and TRBJ2-5; tentatively, D is TRBD2 (5 bases). The CDR3 spans 15 residues. Between the trimmed V and J ends, which lost 2 bases and 2 bases, there was a span of 12 bases. Germline V CDR1 and CDR2: SGHVS, FQNEAQ. CDR3 sequence (DNA): TGTGCCAGCAGCTTATTAGGGTGGAGGCAAGAGACCCAGTACTTC. Its protein is CASSLLGWRQETQYF.

The chain couples TRBV30 to TRBJ1-2; D gene uncertain. The ends were cut back, 5 bases at V and 4 bases at J, with 17 bases in the middle. There are 14 residues in the CDR3. Germline V CDR1 and CDR2: GTSNPN, SVGIG (reference sequence). CDR3 loop: CAWDPGSARYGYTF. CDR3 bases: TGTGCCTGGGACCCCGGGAGCGCTCGCTATGGCTACACCTTC.

The chain has TRBV27 and TRBJ2-3; unclear D gene. Between the trimmed V and J ends, which lost 2 bases and 2 bases, there was a span of 14 bases. The CDR3 sequence is 16 residues long. Germline assignment: CDR1 MNHEY and CDR2 SMNVEV (reference sequence). CDR3 in DNA: TGTGCCAGCAGTTTAGTGTCAGGCGCTTTCACAGATACGCAGTATTTT. Amino acids: CASSLVSGAFTDTQYF.

The rearrangement joins TRBV7-9 to TRBJ1-5; 8 positions match TRBD1. CDR1 is SEHNR and CDR2 is FQNEAQ in the germline V gene (reference sequence). The CDR3 length is 16 residues. V shed 4 bases, J shed 5 bases, and the junction held 10 bases outside the gene matches. The CDR3 DNA reads as TGTGCCAGCAGCTCGTCAGGGGGCCCCGGGCATCAGCCCCAGCATTTT. Protein product: CASSSSGGPGHQPQHF.

The rearrangement links TRBV7-2 to TRBJ1-3, with D possibly TRBD1 on 5 matching bases. The ends were cut back, 5 bases at V and 0 bases at J, with 8 bases in the middle. The CDR3 covers 14 residues. Per the germline V gene, CDR1 is SGHTA and CDR2 is FQGNSA. As DNA, the CDR3 is TGTGCCAGCAGCGTAGACAGCTCTGGAAACACCATATATTTT. Protein sequence: CASSVDSSGNTIYF.

The rearrangement joins TRBV4-3 to TRBJ1-6; 8 bases are shared with TRBD1. Germline V gene lookup returns CDR1 LGHNA and CDR2 YSLEER. V was clipped by 1 base and J by 11 bases; unmatched bases: 16. The CDR3 runs 18 residues. The CDR3: CASSQVMWQGAGRTPLHF. CDR3 bases: TGCGCCAGCAGCCAAGTAATGTGGCAGGGGGCAGGTAGGACACCCCTCCACTTT.

This chain connects TRBV5-5 to TRBJ2-5, with D perhaps matching TRBD2 (7 bases). From germline, CDR1 is SGHKS and CDR2 YYEKEE (reference sequence). The CDR3 has 15 amino acids. The germline V and J ends were trimmed by 2 bases and 4 bases, with 15 bases remaining between them. CDR3 nucleotide sequence: TGTGCCAGCAGCTTTCTCGGGGGGCGGGGAGAGACCCAGTACTTC. Residues: CASSFLGGRGETQYF.

Written as DNA, the CDR3 is TGTGCCAGCAGTCCCACGGGAGACAGGGGCCTTCGAGAGACCCAGTACTTC. Its protein product is CASSPTGDRGLRETQYF. The rearrangement links TRBV7-6 to TRBJ2-5; 8 bases fit TRBD1. Unmatched junction bases numbered 16, after V lost 6 bases and J lost 4 bases. Germline V gene sequence: CDR1 SGHVS, CDR2 FNYEAQ. CDR3 length: 17 residues. The complete variable domain, with remaining parts taken from reference TRBV7-6 and TRBJ2-5, reads GAGVSQSPRYKVTKRGQDVALRCDPISGHVSLYWYRQALGQGPEFLTYFNYEAQQDKSGLPNDRFSAERPEGSISTLTIQRTEQRDSAMYRCASSPTGDRGLRETQYFGPGTRLLVL.

V is TRBV7-9 and J is TRBJ2-1; possibly TRBD2 for D (6 bases). This CDR3 contains 13 residues. The germline CDR1 and CDR2 sequences are SEHNR and FQNEAQ (reference sequence). The germline V and J ends were trimmed by 1 base and 8 bases, with 9 bases remaining between them. CDR3: CASSLGTGDEQFF. The DNA for the CDR3 is TGTGCCAGCAGCTTAGGGACGGGGGATGAGCAGTTCTTC.

This chain joins TRBV11-2 and TRBJ2-3; 7 nucleotides align to TRBD2. Germline assignment: CDR1 SGHAT and CDR2 FQNNGV. This CDR3 contains 15 residues. The V segment lost 2 bases and the J segment 2 bases; nucleotides outside the gene matches: 4. The CDR3 spells CASSLTSGVTDTQYF. The CDR3 coding sequence is TGTGCCAGCAGCTTAACCAGCGGGGTCACAGATACGCAGTATTTT.

This clone appeared a few times. This chain uses TRBV4-2 with TRBJ1-2; D perhaps matches TRBD1 (6 bases). Looked up from germline, CDR1 is LGHNA and CDR2 is YNFKEQ. This CDR3 spans 14 amino acids. V gave up 4 bases and J gave up 7 bases, with 16 bases separating them. CDR3 DNA sequence: TGTGCCAGCAGCCCTCCTTCGGGGGGCGTTGGCTACACCTTC. Residues: CASSPPSGGVGYTF.

This chain joins TRBV10-3 and TRBJ2-2, with D hard to call. The CDR3 totals 17 residues. V was clipped by 3 bases and J by 1 base, with 15 bases between them. Germline CDR1 reads ENHRY; CDR2 reads SYGVKD. The CDR3, as DNA: TGTGCCATCAGTGATTTCCTGCGGTCCGAGAACACCGGGGAGCTGTTTTTT. Encoded protein: CAISDFLRSENTGELFF.

This clone has more than one count but fewer than ten. The V call is TRBV9, the J call TRBJ1-1; the D gene is possibly TRBD1 (6 bases). Looked up from germline, CDR1 is SGDLS and CDR2 is YYNGEE. Trimming left V 0 bases short and J 1 base short, with 13 bases between. This CDR3 is 16 amino acids long. The CDR3 DNA is TGTGCCAGCAGCGTAGGGGCAGGGGTGGGGAACACTGAAGCTTTCTTT. Its protein is CASSVGAGVGNTEAFF.

This clone was detected only a few times. This chain uses TRBV15 with TRBJ2-7; TRBD1 matches 7 bases. Germline CDR1 reads LNHNV; CDR2 reads YYDKDF (reference sequence). With V trimmed by 0 bases and J by 4 bases, 6 bases remained unmatched. This CDR3 has 15 amino acids. CDR3 coding DNA: TGTGCCACCAGCAGAGATCCGACAGGGAAGTACGAGCAGTACTTC. The encoded protein is CATSRDPTGKYEQYF.

CDR3 coding DNA: TGTGCCAGCAGTTCTGGACAGGGGGCGCTGGGCTACACCTTC. Encoded protein: CASSSGQGALGYTF. The chain recombines TRBV28 with TRBJ1-2; 11 bases match TRBD1. J was trimmed by 8 bases and V by 4 bases; bases with no gene match: 6. The CDR3 totals 14 residues. Germline V CDR1 and CDR2: MDHEN, SYDVKM.

This clone was seen only once. The chain recombines TRBV7-2 with TRBJ1-5, with 12 bases lining up with TRBD1. The CDR3 spans 18 residues. Germline assignment: CDR1 SGHTA and CDR2 FQGNSA. After removal of 3 bases from V and 3 bases from J, the junction contained 9 bases not matched to a gene. In DNA form, the CDR3 reads TGTGCCAGCAGCTTGGGACAGGGGGCGCAGAGAAACAATCAGCCCCAGCATTTT. Residues: CASSLGQGAQRNNQPQHF.

This chain uses TRBV30 with TRBJ1-3; D not resolved. This CDR3 has 13 amino acids. CDR1 is GTSNPN and CDR2 is SVGIG in the germline V gene (reference sequence). V lost 1 base and J 0 bases, leaving 4 bases between the germline ends. The CDR3 DNA reads as TGTGCCTGGAGTGCCGTCTCTGGAAACACCATATATTTT. Its translation: CAWSAVSGNTIYF.

The chain combines TRBV9 with TRBJ2-7; TRBD1 aligns across 7 bases. The CDR3 loop spans 14 amino acids. Germline trimming cut 5 bases from V and 3 bases from J; bases unmatched to any gene: 8. Germline values: CDR1 SGDLS, CDR2 YYNGEE. The CDR3 loop is CASSAGQANYEQYF. The CDR3 DNA reads TGTGCCAGCAGTGCCGGACAGGCAAACTACGAGCAGTACTTC.

This clone was observed a single time. The V and J genes are TRBV7-2 and TRBJ2-3, with D hard to call. The CDR3 sequence is 14 residues long. Trimming cost V 0 bases and J 9 bases, with 13 bases left between them. Germline lookup yields CDR1 SGHTA and CDR2 FQGNSA. The CDR3 DNA reads TGTGCCAGCAGCTTAGCCCCCCCTACCGGGACGCAGTATTTT. This gives the protein CASSLAPPTGTQYF.

V and J are TRBV1 and TRBJ2-7; TRBD2 is taken as the D call from the table, unchecked against the DNA. TRBV1 is an annotated pseudogene. The CDR3 contains 13 residues. The CDR3 region is CTSSQAGVGEQYF. The CDR3 DNA follows: TGCACCAGCAGCCAAGCGGGAGTGGGTGAGCAGTACTTC.

The chain has TRBV15 and TRBJ1-3; D call uncertain. In germline, CDR1 is LNHNV, CDR2 YYDKDF (reference sequence). Trimming took off 4 bases at V and 0 bases at J, with 7 bases between the two ends. This CDR3 comprises 14 residues. CDR3 in DNA: TGTGCCACCAGCAAGCCCGCCTCTGGAAACACCATATATTTT. It yields the protein CATSKPASGNTIYF.

This clone turned up a few times. The V and J genes are TRBV25-1 and TRBJ2-7; TRBD2 matches at 14 bases. Per the germline V gene, CDR1 is MGHDK and CDR2 is SYGVNS. This CDR3 spans 15 amino acids. Unmatched junction bases numbered 8, after V lost 6 bases and J lost 7 bases. This CDR3 reads CASRDSGLAGDEQYF. The DNA for the CDR3 is TGTGCCAGCAGAGACTCGGGACTAGCGGGAGATGAGCAGTACTTC.

Written as DNA, the CDR3 is TGTGCCAGCAGATCACTAGCGGGAGGGCAAGATACGCAGTATTTT. Translation gives CASRSLAGGQDTQYF. This rearrangement joins TRBV14 to TRBJ2-3; 13 bases line up with TRBD2. This CDR3 spans 15 amino acids. Germline CDR1 is SGHDN and CDR2 is FVKESK. V lost 6 bases to trimming and J lost 5 bases; unmatched junction nucleotides: 5. The variable domain in full, completed from reference TRBV14 and TRBJ2-3, reads EAGVTQFPSHSVIEKGQTVTLRCDPISGHDNLYWYRRVMGKEIKFLLHFVKESKQDESGMPNNRFLAERTGGTYSTLKVQPAELEDSGVYFCASRSLAGGQDTQYFGPGTRLTVL.

V gene TRBV30 combines with J gene TRBJ1-4; D unclear. CDR1 and CDR2 from the germline V gene are GTSNPN and SVGIG (reference sequence). Trimming left V 6 bases short and J 4 bases short, with 12 bases between. This CDR3 spans 13 amino acids. The CDR3 is CACRTQNNEKLFF. The CDR3, as DNA: TGTGCCTGCCGAACACAGAATAATGAAAAACTGTTTTTT.

The chain carries TRBV10-3 and TRBJ2-1, with TRBD2 matching over 8 bases. CDR1 is ENHRY, CDR2 SYGVKD, per germline. The CDR3 covers 16 residues. V shed 4 bases, J shed 5 bases, and the junction held 10 bases outside the gene matches. CDR3 sequence reads: CAISVNGGGNNNEQFF. For the CDR3, the DNA is TGTGCCATCAGTGTAAACGGCGGGGGGAATAACAATGAGCAGTTCTTC.